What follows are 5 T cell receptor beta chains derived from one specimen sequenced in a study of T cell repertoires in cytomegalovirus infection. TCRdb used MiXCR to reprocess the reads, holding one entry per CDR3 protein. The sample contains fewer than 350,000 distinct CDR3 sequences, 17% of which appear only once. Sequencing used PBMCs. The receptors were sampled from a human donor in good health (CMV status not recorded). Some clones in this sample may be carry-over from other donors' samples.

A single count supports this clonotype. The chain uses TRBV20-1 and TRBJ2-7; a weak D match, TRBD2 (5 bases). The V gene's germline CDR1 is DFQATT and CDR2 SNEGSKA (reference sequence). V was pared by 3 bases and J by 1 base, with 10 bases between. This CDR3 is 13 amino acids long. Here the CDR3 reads CSASFGGSYEQYF. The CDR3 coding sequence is TGCAGTGCTAGTTTTGGCGGGTCCTACGAGCAGTACTTC.

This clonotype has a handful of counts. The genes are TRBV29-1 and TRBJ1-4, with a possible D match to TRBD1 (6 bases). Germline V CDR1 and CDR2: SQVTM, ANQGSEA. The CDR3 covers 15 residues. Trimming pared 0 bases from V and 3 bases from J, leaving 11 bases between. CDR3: CSVEDAGAANEKLFF. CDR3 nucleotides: TGCAGCGTTGAAGATGCAGGGGCAGCTAATGAAAAACTGTTTTTT.

CDR3 sequence (DNA): TGCAGCGTTGAAGGGTACCCCACCTACAATGAGCAGTTCTTC. It yields the protein CSVEGYPTYNEQFF. The chain uses TRBV29-1 and TRBJ2-1; D remains unclear. Trimming took 1 base from V and 2 from J, leaving 9 bases between them. This CDR3 spans 14 amino acids. The germline V gene has CDR1 SQVTM and CDR2 ANQGSEA.

DNA of the CDR3: TGCAGTGCTAGCTCGGCACTGCAGTTCTTC. The encoded protein is CSASSALQFF. The rearrangement joins TRBV20-1 to TRBJ2-1; no definite D call. In germline, CDR1 is DFQATT, CDR2 SNEGSKA (reference sequence). V lost 3 bases and J lost 12, with 9 bases in between. This CDR3 has 10 residues.

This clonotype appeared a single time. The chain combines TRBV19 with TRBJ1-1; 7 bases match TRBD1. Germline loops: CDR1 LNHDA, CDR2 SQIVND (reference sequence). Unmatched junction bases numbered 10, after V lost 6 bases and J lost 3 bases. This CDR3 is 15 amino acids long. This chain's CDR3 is CASRPQTGVHTEAFF. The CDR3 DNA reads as TGTGCCAGTAGGCCCCAAACAGGGGTGCACACTGAAGCTTTCTTT.